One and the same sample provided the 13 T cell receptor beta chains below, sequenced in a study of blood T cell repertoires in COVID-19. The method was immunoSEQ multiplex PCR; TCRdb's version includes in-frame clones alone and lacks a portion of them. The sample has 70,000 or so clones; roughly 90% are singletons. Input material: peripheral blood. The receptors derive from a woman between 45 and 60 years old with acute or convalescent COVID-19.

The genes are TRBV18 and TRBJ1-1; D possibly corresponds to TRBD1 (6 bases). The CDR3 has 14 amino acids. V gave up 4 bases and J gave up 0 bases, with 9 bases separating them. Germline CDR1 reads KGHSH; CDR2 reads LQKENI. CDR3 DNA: TGTGCCAGCTCACGGGACACCATGAACACTGAAGCTTTCTTT. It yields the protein CASSRDTMNTEAFF. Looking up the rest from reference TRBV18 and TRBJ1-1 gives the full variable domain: NAGVMQNPRHLVRRRGQEARLRCSPMKGHSHVYWYRQLPEEGLKFMVYLQKENIIDESGMPKERFSAEFPKEGPSILRIQQVVRGDSAAYFCASSRDTMNTEAFFGQGTRLTVV.

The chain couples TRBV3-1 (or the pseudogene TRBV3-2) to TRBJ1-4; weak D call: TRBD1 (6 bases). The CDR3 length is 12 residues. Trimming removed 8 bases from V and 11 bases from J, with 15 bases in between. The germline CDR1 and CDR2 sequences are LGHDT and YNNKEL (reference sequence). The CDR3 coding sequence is TGTGCCAGCTCCTTCCAGGGGTATAAACTGTTTTTT. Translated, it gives CASSFQGYKLFF.

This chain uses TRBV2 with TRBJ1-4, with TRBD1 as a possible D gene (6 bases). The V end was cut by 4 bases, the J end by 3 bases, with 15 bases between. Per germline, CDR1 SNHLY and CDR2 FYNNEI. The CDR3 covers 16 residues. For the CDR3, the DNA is TGTGCCAGCAGTGGCGGACAGCCTGGGGCTAATGAAAAACTGTTTTTT. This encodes CASSGGQPGANEKLFF.

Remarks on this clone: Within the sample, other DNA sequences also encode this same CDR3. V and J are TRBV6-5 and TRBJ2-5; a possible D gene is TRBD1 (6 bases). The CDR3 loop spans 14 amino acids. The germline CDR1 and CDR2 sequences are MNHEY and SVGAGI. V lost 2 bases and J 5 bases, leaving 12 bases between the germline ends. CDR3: CASSYLPRGETQYF. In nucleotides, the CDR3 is TGTGCCAGCAGTTACCTTCCAAGGGGGGAGACCCAGTACTTC.

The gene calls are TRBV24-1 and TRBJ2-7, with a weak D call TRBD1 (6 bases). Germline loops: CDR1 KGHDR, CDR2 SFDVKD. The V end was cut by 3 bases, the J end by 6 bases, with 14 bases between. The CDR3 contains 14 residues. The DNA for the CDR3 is TGTGCCACCAGTGATCCGGGACAACCACCCGAGCAGTACTTC. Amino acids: CATSDPGQPPEQYF.

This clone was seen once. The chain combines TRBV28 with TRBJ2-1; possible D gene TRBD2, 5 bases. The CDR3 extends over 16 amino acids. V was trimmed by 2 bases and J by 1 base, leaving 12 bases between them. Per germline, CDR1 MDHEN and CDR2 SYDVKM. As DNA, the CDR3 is TGTGCCAGCAGTTTACCTGCAACGGGGTCCTACAATGAGCAGTTCTTC. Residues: CASSLPATGSYNEQFF.

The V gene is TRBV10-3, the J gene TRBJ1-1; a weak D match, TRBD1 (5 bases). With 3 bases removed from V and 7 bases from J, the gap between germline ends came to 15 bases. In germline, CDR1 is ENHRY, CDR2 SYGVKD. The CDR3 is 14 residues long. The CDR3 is CAISDGIGGVEAFF. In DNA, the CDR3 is TGTGCCATCAGTGACGGGATCGGGGGAGTTGAAGCTTTCTTT.

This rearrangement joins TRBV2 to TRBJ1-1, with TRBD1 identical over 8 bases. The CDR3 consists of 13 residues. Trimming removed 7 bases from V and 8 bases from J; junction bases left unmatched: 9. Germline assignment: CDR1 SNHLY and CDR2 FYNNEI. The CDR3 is CASKPGGILEAFF. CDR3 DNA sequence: TGTGCCAGCAAGCCAGGGGGCATCCTCGAAGCTTTCTTT.

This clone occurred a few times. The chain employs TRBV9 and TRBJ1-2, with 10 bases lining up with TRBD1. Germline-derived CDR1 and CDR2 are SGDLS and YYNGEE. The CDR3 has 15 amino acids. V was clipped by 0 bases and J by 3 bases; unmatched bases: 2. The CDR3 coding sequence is TGTGCCAGCAGCGTAGTAGGGACAGGGGACTATGGCTACACCTTC. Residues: CASSVVGTGDYGYTF.

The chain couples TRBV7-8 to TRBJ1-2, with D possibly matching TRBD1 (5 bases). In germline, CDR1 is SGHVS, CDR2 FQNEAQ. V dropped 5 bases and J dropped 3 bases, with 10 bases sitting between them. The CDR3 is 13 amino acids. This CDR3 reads CASSAREDYGYTF. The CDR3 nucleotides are TGTGCCAGCAGCGCCAGGGAGGACTATGGCTACACCTTC.

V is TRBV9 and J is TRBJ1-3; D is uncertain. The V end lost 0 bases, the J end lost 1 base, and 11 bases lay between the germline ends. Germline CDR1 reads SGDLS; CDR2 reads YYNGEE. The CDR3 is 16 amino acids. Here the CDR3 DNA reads TGTGCCAGCAGCGTAGGTGACATTAATTCTGGAAACACCATATATTTT. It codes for CASSVGDINSGNTIYF.

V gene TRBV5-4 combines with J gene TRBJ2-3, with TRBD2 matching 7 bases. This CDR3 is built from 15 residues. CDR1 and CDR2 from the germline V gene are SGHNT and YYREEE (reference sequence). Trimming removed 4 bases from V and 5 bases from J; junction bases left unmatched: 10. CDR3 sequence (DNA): TGTGCCAGCAGCCCGGGAGGCGGTAGAAGAGATACGCAGTATTTT. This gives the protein CASSPGGGRRDTQYF.

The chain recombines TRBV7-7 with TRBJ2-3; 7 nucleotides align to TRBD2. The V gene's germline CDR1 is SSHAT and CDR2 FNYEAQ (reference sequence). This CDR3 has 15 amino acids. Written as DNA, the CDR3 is TGTGCTAGCGCCCTGGGGCGGGGGATAACAGATACGCAGTATTTT. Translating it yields CASALGRGITDTQYF.